Listed below are T cell receptor beta chains from one sample, sequenced in a study of blood T cell repertoires in COVID-19. The assay was immunoSEQ multiplex PCR, and TCRdb's table has in-frame clones only and misses some. The sample includes hundreds of thousands of clones, around 87% of them seen just once. The sequencing input was peripheral blood. These TCRs come from a woman aged 50 to 60 with COVID-19, enrolled during active disease. The CDR3 runs from the conserved cysteine through the conserved F or W. D genes are given only for firm matches. Expanded clones get a size class; other rows say once, few or many, or leave the size out.

clone_size	d_call	v_call	j_call	cdr3_aa	cdr3_nt
NA	TRBD2	TRBV5-1	TRBJ2-3	CASSLVAGADTQYF	TGCGCCAGCAGCTTGGTGGCGGGGGCAGATACGCAGTATTTT
NA	TRBD1	TRBV12-5	TRBJ1-5	CASGSPTGTGAQPQHF	TGTGCTAGTGGTTCCCCGACAGGGACGGGTGCTCAGCCCCAGCATTTT
once	TRBD2	TRBV7-9	TRBJ2-1	CASGGGSNEQFF	TGTGCCAGCGGGGGAGGGTCCAATGAGCAGTTCTTC
NA	TRBD1	TRBV5-5	TRBJ1-5	CASSVLAVSGGEQPQHF	TGTGCCAGCAGCGTGCTTGCGGTGTCAGGGGGAGAGCAGCCCCAGCATTTT
NA	TRBD2	TRBV7-9	TRBJ2-7	CASSPSGRVSEQYF	TGTGCCAGCAGTCCTAGCGGGAGGGTATCCGAGCAGTACTTC
few	TRBD1	TRBV9	TRBJ2-7	CASSNTGQNHYEQYF	TGTGCCAGCAGCAATACGGGACAGAATCATTACGAGCAGTACTTC
once	NA	TRBV4-1	TRBJ2-7	CASSQDVRGGTNEQYF	TGCGCCAGCAGCCAAGATGTGAGAGGGGGAACTAACGAGCAGTACTTC
once	NA	TRBV7-2	TRBJ2-7	CASSLASSGFAHEQYF	TGTGCCAGCAGCTTAGCATCCAGCGGGTTCGCCCACGAGCAGTACTTC
NA	NA	TRBV27	TRBJ1-4	CASSLRVGEKLFF	TGTGCCAGCAGTTTACGGGTGGGTGAAAAACTGTTTTTT
NA	TRBD1	TRBV30	TRBJ1-5	CAWSAGPGTVNNQPQHF	TGTGCCTGGAGTGCCGGACCCGGGACAGTCAACAATCAGCCCCAGCATTTT
NA	NA	TRBV6-5	TRBJ1-5	CASSLGQNQPQHF	TGTGCCAGCAGTCTGGGACAAAATCAGCCCCAGCATTTT
NA	TRBD2	TRBV3-1/TRBV3-2	TRBJ2-7	CASSHPLAGPLGWEQYF	TGTGCCAGCAGCCACCCGTTAGCGGGTCCCCTCGGGTGGGAGCAGTACTTC